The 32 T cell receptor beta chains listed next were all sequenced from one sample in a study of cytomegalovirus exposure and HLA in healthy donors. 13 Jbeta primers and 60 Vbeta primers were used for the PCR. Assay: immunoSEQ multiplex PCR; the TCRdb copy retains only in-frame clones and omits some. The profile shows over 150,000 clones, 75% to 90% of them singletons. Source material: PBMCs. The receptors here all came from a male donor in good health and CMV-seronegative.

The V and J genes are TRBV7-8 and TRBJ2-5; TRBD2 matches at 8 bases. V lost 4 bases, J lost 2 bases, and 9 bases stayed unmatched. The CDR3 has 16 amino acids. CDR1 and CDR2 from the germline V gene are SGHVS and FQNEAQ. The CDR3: CASSSEHGGGQETQYF. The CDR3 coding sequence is TGTGCCAGCAGCTCCGAACACGGGGGGGGACAAGAGACCCAGTACTTC.

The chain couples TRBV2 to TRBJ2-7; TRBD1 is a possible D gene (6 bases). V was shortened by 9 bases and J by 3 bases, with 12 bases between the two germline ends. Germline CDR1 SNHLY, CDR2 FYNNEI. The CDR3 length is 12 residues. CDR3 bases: TGTGCCAGTAGGGACACCAACTACGAGCAGTACTTC. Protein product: CASRDTNYEQYF. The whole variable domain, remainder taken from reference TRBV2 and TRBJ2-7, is EPEVTQTPSHQVTQMGQEVILRCVPISNHLYFYWYRQILGQKVEFLVSFYNNEISEKSEIFDDQFSVERPDGSNFTLKIRSTKLEDSAMYFCASRDTNYEQYFGPGTRLTVT.

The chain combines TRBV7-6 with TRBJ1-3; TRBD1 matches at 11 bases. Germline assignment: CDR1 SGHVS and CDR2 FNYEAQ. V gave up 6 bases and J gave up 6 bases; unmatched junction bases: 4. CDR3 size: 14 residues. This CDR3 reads CASSWGQGENTIYF. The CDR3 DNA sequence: TGTGCCAGCAGTTGGGGACAGGGGGAAAACACCATATATTTT.

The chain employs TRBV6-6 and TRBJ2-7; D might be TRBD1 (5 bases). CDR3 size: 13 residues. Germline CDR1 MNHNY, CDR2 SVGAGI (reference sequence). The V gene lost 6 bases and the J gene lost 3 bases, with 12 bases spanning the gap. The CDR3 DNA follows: TGTGCCAGCAGCCCCAGGGAAAGCTACGAGCAGTACTTC. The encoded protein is CASSPRESYEQYF.

The DNA for the CDR3 is TGCGCCAGCAACGGTGGAGGGACAGCCTACGAGCAGTACTTC. Translated, it gives CASNGGGTAYEQYF. The chain links TRBV5-1 to TRBJ2-7; weak D call: TRBD1 (7 bases). CDR1 and CDR2 (germline): SGHRS, YFSETQ. Trimming shortened V by 6 bases and J by 2 bases, and 15 bases separated the two germline ends. CDR3 length: 14 residues.

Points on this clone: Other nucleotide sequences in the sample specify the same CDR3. The CDR3 bases are TGTGCCAGCAGCCGGGACAGACCTAATGAAAAACTGTTTTTT. Amino acids: CASSRDRPNEKLFF. The chain has TRBV5-4 and TRBJ1-4, with 7 bases identical to TRBD1. The CDR3 has 14 amino acids. From germline, CDR1 is SGHNT and CDR2 YYREEE (reference sequence). Trimming cost V 4 bases and J 3 bases; bases outside gene matches: 3.

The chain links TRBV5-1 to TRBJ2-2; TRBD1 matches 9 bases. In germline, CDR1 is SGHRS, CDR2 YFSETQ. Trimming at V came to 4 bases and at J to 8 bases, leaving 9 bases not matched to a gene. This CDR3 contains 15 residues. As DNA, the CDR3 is TGCGCCAGCAGCGGAACCGGGACAGGGAGGGGGGAGCTGTTTTTT. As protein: CASSGTGTGRGELFF.

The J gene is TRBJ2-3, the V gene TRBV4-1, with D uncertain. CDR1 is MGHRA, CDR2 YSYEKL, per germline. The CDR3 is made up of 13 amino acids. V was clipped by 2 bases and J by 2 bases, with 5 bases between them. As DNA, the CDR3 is TGCGCCAGCAGCCAAATAGACACAGATACGCAGTATTTT. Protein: CASSQIDTDTQYF.

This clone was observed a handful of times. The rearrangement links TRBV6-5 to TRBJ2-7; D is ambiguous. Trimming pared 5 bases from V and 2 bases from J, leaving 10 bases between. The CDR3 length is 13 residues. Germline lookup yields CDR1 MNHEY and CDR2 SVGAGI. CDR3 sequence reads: CASSRRFTYEQYF. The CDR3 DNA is TGTGCCAGCAGTCGCCGGTTTACCTACGAGCAGTACTTC.

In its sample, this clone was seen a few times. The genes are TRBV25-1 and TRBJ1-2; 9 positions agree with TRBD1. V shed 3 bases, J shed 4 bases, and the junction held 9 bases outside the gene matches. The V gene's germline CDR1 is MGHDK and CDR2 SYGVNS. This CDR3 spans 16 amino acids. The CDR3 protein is CASSEKPDRGPYGYTF. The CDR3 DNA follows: TGTGCCAGCAGTGAGAAGCCGGACAGGGGACCCTATGGCTACACCTTC.

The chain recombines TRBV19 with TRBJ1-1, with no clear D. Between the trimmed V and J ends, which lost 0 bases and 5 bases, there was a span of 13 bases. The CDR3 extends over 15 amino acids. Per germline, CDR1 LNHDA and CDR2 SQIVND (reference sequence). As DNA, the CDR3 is TGTGCCAGTAGTATAGATCAAGTTGGAGATACTGAAGCTTTCTTT. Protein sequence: CASSIDQVGDTEAFF. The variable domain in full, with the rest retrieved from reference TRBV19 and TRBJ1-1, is DGGITQSPKYLFRKEGQNVTLSCEQNLNHDAMYWYRQDPGQGLRLIYYSQIVNDFQKGDIAEGYSVSREKKESFPLTVTSAQKNPTAFYLCASSIDQVGDTEAFFGQGTRLTVV.

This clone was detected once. CDR3 in DNA: TGTGCCAGCATGGACGGGGGGGCGGTTTCTGGGGCCAACGTCCTGACTTTC. The encoded protein is CASMDGGAVSGANVLTF. This chain links TRBV19 with TRBJ2-6; 8 bases fit TRBD2. The CDR3 totals 17 residues. Germline trimming cut 9 bases from V and 1 base from J; bases unmatched to any gene: 11. Germline CDR1 reads LNHDA; CDR2 reads SQIVND (reference sequence).

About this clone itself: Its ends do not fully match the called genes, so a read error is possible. Written as DNA, the CDR3 is TGCGCCAGCAGCCACCAAAAGACCCAGTACTTC. It yields the protein CASSHQKTQYF. The chain recombines TRBV4-1 with TRBJ2-5; D uncertain. CDR1 is MGHRA and CDR2 is YSYEKL in the germline V gene. The CDR3 contains 11 residues.

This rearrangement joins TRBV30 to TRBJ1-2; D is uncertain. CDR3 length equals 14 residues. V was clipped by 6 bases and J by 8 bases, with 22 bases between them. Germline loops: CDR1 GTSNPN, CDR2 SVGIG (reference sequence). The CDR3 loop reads CACLKEVMGEGYTF. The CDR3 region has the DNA TGTGCCTGCCTAAAGGAGGTCATGGGCGAAGGCTACACCTTC.

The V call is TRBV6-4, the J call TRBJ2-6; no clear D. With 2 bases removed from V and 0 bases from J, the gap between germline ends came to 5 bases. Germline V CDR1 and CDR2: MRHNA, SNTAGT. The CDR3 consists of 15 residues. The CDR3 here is CASSDQRSGANVLTF. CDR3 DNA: TGTGCCAGCAGTGACCAGCGCTCTGGGGCCAACGTCCTGACTTTC.

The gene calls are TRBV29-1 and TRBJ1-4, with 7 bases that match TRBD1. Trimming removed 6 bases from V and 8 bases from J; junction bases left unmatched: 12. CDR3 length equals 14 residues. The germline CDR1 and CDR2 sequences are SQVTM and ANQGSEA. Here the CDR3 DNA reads TGCAGCGTGGGATTCACAGGGGTATTGGAAAAACTGTTTTTT. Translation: CSVGFTGVLEKLFF.

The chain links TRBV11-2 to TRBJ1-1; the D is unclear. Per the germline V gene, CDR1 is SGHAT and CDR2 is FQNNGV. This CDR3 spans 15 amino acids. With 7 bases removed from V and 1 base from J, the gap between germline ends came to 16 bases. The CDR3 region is CASNPRRTGNTEAFF. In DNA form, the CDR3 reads TGTGCCAGCAACCCCCGGAGGACGGGGAACACTGAAGCTTTCTTT.

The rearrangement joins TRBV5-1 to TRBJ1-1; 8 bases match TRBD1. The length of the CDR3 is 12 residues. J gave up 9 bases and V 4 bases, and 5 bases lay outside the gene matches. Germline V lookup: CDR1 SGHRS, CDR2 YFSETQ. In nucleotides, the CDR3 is TGCGCCAGCAGCAGTAACAGGGGGAAAGCTTTCTTT. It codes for CASSSNRGKAFF.

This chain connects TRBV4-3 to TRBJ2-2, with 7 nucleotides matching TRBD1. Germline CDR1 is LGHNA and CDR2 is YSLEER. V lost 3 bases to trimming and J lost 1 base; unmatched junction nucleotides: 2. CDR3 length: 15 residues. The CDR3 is CASSHGTVNTGELFF. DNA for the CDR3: TGCGCCAGCAGCCACGGGACAGTGAACACCGGGGAGCTGTTTTTT.

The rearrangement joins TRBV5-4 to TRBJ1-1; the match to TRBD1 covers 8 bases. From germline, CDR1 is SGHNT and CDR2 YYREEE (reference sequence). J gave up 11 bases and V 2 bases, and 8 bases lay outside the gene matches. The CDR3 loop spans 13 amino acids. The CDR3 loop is CASSFGQGRVAFF. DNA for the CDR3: TGTGCCAGCAGCTTCGGACAGGGAAGGGTGGCTTTCTTT.

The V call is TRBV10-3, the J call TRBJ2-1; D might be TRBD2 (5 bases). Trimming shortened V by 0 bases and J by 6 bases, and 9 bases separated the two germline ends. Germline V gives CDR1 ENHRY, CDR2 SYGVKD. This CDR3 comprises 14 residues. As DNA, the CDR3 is TGTGCCATCAGTGAGTCTCGCAGCGGCAATGAGCAGTTCTTC. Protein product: CAISESRSGNEQFF.

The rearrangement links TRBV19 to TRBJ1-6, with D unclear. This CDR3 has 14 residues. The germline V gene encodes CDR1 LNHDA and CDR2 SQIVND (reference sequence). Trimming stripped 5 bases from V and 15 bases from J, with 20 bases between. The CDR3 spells CASSQSRADPGLHF. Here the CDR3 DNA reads TGTGCCAGTAGTCAATCAAGAGCTGACCCGGGCCTCCACTTT. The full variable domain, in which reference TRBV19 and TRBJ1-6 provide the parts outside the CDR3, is DGGITQSPKYLFRKEGQNVTLSCEQNLNHDAMYWYRQDPGQGLRLIYYSQIVNDFQKGDIAEGYSVSREKKESFPLTVTSAQKNPTAFYLCASSQSRADPGLHFGNGTRLTVT.

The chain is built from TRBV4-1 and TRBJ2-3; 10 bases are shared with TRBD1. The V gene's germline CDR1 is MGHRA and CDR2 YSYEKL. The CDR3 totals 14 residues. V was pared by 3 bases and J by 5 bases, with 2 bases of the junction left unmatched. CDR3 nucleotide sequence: TGCGCCAGCAGCCAGGGACAGGGGAGAGATACGCAGTATTTT. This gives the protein CASSQGQGRDTQYF.

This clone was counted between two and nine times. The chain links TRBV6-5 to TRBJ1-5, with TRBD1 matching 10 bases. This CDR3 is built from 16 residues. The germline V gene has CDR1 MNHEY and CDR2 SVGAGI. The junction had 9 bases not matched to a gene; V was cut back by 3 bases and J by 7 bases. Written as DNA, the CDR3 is TGTGCCAGCAGTTATACTAGACAGGGGGCCGGCCAGCCCCAGCATTTT. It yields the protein CASSYTRQGAGQPQHF.

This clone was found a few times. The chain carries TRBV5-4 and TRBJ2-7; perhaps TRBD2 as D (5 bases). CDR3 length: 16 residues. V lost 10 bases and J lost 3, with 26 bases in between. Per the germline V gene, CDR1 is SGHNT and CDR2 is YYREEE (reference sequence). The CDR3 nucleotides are TGTGCCTACTCCACCGGATACACAGCTGGGAGCTACGAGCAGTACTTC. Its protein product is CAYSTGYTAGSYEQYF. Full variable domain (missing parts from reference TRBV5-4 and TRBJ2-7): ETGVTQSPTHLIKTRGQQVTLRCSSQSGHNTVSWYQQALGQGPQFIFQYYREEENGRGNFPPRFSGLQFPNYSSELNVNALELDDSALYLCAYSTGYTAGSYEQYFGPGTRLTVT.

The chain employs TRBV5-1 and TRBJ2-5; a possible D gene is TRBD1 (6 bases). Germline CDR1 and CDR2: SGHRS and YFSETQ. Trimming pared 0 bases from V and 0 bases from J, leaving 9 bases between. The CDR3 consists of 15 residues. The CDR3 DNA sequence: TGCGCCAGCAGCTTGGGACAGGCATACCAAGAGACCCAGTACTTC. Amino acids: CASSLGQAYQETQYF.

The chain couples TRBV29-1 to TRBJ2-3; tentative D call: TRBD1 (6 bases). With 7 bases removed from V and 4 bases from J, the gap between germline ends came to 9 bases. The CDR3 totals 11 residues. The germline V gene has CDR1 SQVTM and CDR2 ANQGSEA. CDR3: CSAAGADTQYF. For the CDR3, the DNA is TGCAGCGCCGCAGGGGCAGATACGCAGTATTTT.

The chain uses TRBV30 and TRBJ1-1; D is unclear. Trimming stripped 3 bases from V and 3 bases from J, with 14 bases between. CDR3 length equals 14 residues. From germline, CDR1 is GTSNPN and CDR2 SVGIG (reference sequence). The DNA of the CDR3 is TGTGCCTGGAGGCCCGGCCAAGAGGACACTGAAGCTTTCTTT. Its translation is CAWRPGQEDTEAFF.

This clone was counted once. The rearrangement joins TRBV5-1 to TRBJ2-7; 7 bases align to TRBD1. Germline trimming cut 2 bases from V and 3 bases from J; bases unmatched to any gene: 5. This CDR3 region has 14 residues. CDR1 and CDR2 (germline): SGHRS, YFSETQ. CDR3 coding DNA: TGCGCCAGCAGCTTAGGACAGGAGTACTACGAGCAGTACTTC. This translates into CASSLGQEYYEQYF.

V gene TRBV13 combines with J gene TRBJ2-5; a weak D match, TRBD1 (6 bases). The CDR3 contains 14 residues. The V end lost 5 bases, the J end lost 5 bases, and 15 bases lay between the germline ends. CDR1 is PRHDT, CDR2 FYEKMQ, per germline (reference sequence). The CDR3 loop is CASSLGTSRETQYF. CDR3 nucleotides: TGTGCCAGCAGCCTCGGGACATCTCGGGAGACCCAGTACTTC.

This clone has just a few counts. The CDR3 nucleotides are TGTGCCAGCAGTGTGACAGGGGTTGAAAAACTGTTTTTT. It translates to CASSVTGVEKLFF. The chain couples TRBV25-1 to TRBJ1-4; 8 nucleotides agree with TRBD1. With 4 bases clipped from V and 7 bases from J, the junction kept 2 bases outside the gene matches. This CDR3 region has 13 residues. Germline V lookup: CDR1 MGHDK, CDR2 SYGVNS.

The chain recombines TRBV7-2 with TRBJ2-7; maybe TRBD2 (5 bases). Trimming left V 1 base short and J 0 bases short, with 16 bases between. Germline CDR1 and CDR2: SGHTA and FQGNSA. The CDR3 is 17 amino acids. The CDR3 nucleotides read TGTGCCAGCAGCTTAGAAGAGAGGGCCAGATACTCCTACGAGCAGTACTTC. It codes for CASSLEERARYSYEQYF.